This T cell receptor (beta chain) is drawn from a study of T cell changes during pregnancy in multiple sclerosis. The CDR3 is 15 residues long. V was trimmed by 5 bases and J by 7 bases, leaving 18 bases between them. Germline V CDR1 and CDR2: SGHNT, YYREEE (reference sequence). The assay was immunoSEQ multiplex PCR, and TCRdb's table has in-frame clones only and misses some. Here the sample spans about 100,000 clones, about nine tenths being singletons. The genes are TRBV5-4 and TRBJ2-2; possible D gene TRBD1, 6 bases. Source: peripheral blood, taken in the second trimester of pregnancy. The origin of this receptor is a female donor in good health, enrolled as a control in a pregnancy study. The CDR3 region is CASRSNRERGGELFF. In DNA form, the CDR3 reads TGTGCCAGCAGGTCTAACAGGGAAAGGGGCGGGGAGCTGTTTTTT.